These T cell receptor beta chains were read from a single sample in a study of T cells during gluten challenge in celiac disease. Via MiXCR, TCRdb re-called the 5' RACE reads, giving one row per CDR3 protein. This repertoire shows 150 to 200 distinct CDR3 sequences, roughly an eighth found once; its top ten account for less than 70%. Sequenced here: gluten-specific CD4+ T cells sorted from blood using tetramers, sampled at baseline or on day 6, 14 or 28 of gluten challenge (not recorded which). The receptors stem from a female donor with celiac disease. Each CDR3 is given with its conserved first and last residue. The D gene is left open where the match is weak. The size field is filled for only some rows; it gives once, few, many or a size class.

CDR3nt: TGTGCCAGCAGCTTCGCAGCCTATCAGCCCCAGCATTTT
CDR3aa: CASSFAAYQPQHF
d_gene: .
j_gene: TRBJ1-5
abundance: medium-sized
v_gene: TRBV5-5

CDR3nt: TGCAGCGTTGGGGGACTAGCGGCGTGGGGGGATGAGCAGTTCTTC
CDR3aa: CSVGGLAAWGDEQFF
d_gene: TRBD2
j_gene: TRBJ2-1
abundance: large
v_gene: TRBV29-1

CDR3nt: TGTGCCAGCATAAGGAGCACAGATACGCAGTATTTT
CDR3aa: CASIRSTDTQYF
d_gene: .
j_gene: TRBJ2-3
abundance: .
v_gene: TRBV7-2

CDR3nt: TGTGCCAGCAGCTTGTTCGGTCATAGCGGGGGGGCGGCCGATACGCAGTATTTT
CDR3aa: CASSLFGHSGGAADTQYF
d_gene: TRBD2
j_gene: TRBJ2-3
abundance: large
v_gene: TRBV7-2

CDR3nt: TGTGCCAGCAGCCGACGGTATACAGATACGCAGTATTTT
CDR3aa: CASSRRYTDTQYF
d_gene: .
j_gene: TRBJ2-3
abundance: medium-sized
v_gene: TRBV7-2

CDR3nt: TGTGCCAGCTTGCGGAGCACAGATACGCAGTATTTT
CDR3aa: CASLRSTDTQYF
d_gene: .
j_gene: TRBJ2-3
abundance: .
v_gene: TRBV7-2

CDR3nt: TGTGCCAGCTTCTCGGGTAGCGCCGGGGAGCTGTTTTTT
CDR3aa: CASFSGSAGELFF
d_gene: .
j_gene: TRBJ2-2
abundance: few
v_gene: TRBV7-2

CDR3nt: TGTGCCAGTAGTATAATCGGGACAGGGGGCAGTCAGCCCCAGCATTTT
CDR3aa: CASSIIGTGGSQPQHF
d_gene: TRBD1
j_gene: TRBJ1-5
abundance: few
v_gene: TRBV19

CDR3nt: TGTGCCAGCAGCTTGTTTGGACTAGGGAGTGGAGAGCAGTACTTC
CDR3aa: CASSLFGLGSGEQYF
d_gene: TRBD2
j_gene: TRBJ2-7
abundance: .
v_gene: TRBV5-6

CDR3nt: TGCAGCGTTGGAGGGCACCTACTCACTGAAGCTTTCTTT
CDR3aa: CSVGGHLLTEAFF
d_gene: .
j_gene: TRBJ1-1
abundance: large
v_gene: TRBV29-1

CDR3nt: TGTGCCAGCAGCTCTCTGACAGGGGCGATTGCGAACACCGGGGAGCTGTTTTTT
CDR3aa: CASSSLTGAIANTGELFF
d_gene: TRBD1
j_gene: TRBJ2-2
abundance: few
v_gene: TRBV5-6

CDR3nt: TGCGCCAGCAGCTTTATCGACAGGGGAGATACGCAGTATTTT
CDR3aa: CASSFIDRGDTQYF
d_gene: TRBD1
j_gene: TRBJ2-3
abundance: medium-sized
v_gene: TRBV5-1

CDR3nt: TGTGCCAGCAGCGCCGGTTCTTTCGCGGGGGAAGAGACCCAGTACTTC
CDR3aa: CASSAGSFAGEETQYF
d_gene: TRBD2
j_gene: TRBJ2-5
abundance: medium-sized
v_gene: TRBV9

CDR3nt: TGTGCCAGCAGCTTGCGATCGGGGGATGGTAACGAGCAGTACTTC
CDR3aa: CASSLRSGDGNEQYF
d_gene: .
j_gene: TRBJ2-7
abundance: large
v_gene: TRBV7-2

CDR3nt: TGTGCCAGCAGCCTATCGTCAACCGGGATGTTGCACTTC
CDR3aa: CASSLSSTGMLHF
d_gene: .
j_gene: TRBJ2-4
abundance: many
v_gene: TRBV5-6

CDR3nt: TGTGCCAGCAGCTTCACAGGGTTTGACACTGAAGCTTTCTTT
CDR3aa: CASSFTGFDTEAFF
d_gene: .
j_gene: TRBJ1-1
abundance: large
v_gene: TRBV7-6

CDR3nt: TGCGCCAGCTCCCCCCTCGGGACTAGCGTGGATACGCAGTATTTT
CDR3aa: CASSPLGTSVDTQYF
d_gene: TRBD2
j_gene: TRBJ2-3
abundance: large
v_gene: TRBV4-3

CDR3nt: TGTGCCAGCAGCGTGACAGGTCTGGGCACTGAAGCTTTCTTT
CDR3aa: CASSVTGLGTEAFF
d_gene: .
j_gene: TRBJ1-1
abundance: large
v_gene: TRBV7-3

CDR3nt: TGTGCCAGCAGCCTCTCTCGGACAGCCTACGAGCAGTACTTC
CDR3aa: CASSLSRTAYEQYF
d_gene: .
j_gene: TRBJ2-7
abundance: large
v_gene: TRBV4-2

CDR3nt: TGCGCCAGCAGCCCTTCGACAGCTAACTATGGCTACACCTTC
CDR3aa: CASSPSTANYGYTF
d_gene: .
j_gene: TRBJ1-2
abundance: large
v_gene: TRBV4-3

CDR3nt: TGTGCCAGCAGCCAAAGACAGGGGGGCAATGAGCAGTTCTTC
CDR3aa: CASSQRQGGNEQFF
d_gene: TRBD1
j_gene: TRBJ2-1
abundance: large
v_gene: TRBV4-2

CDR3nt: TGTGCCAGCAGCCATCGGACAGAATACTCTGGAAACACCATATATTTT
CDR3aa: CASSHRTEYSGNTIYF
d_gene: .
j_gene: TRBJ1-3
abundance: large
v_gene: TRBV5-6

CDR3nt: TGTGCCAGCAGCCAACTACAGAGGAATGAGCAGTTCTTC
CDR3aa: CASSQLQRNEQFF
d_gene: .
j_gene: TRBJ2-1
abundance: large
v_gene: TRBV27